Listed here are 12 T cell receptor beta chains from one sample, sequenced in a study of T cell responses to AZD1222 COVID-19 vaccine. The data were produced by immunoSEQ multiplex PCR, yet TCRdb's version contains in-frame clones alone and is incomplete. Of about 180,000 clones detected, 90% appear once; the ten largest clones hold about 1.4%. The input for sequencing was peripheral blood, taken on day 0 of AZD1222 vaccination. The receptor set was obtained from an adult in good health.

V and J are TRBV2 and TRBJ2-7, with no clear D. V lost 2 bases, J lost 11 bases, and 13 bases lay in between. Per the germline V gene, CDR1 is SNHLY and CDR2 is FYNNEI. This CDR3 comprises 12 residues. In nucleotides, the CDR3 is TGTGCCAGCAGTGAAAGTGTGAGCAGGAAGTACTTC. Amino acids: CASSESVSRKYF.

This chain joins TRBV5-6 and TRBJ2-5; D is possibly TRBD1 (6 bases). The CDR3 is 16 residues long. Trimming took 2 bases from V and 5 from J, leaving 19 bases between them. Germline loops: CDR1 SGHDT, CDR2 YYEEEE. The CDR3 DNA follows: TGTGCCAGCAGCTTTGGGGGACAATCTACTCAGGAGACCCAGTACTTC. It translates to CASSFGGQSTQETQYF. The variable domain in full, with the rest retrieved from reference TRBV5-6 and TRBJ2-5, is DAGVTQSPTHLIKTRGQQVTLRCSPKSGHDTVSWYQQALGQGPQFIFQYYEEEERQRGNFPDRFSGHQFPNYSSELNVNALLLGDSALYLCASSFGGQSTQETQYFGPGTRLLVL.

The V and J genes are TRBV9 and TRBJ2-2; 8 bases match TRBD2. Trimming cost V 4 bases and J 5 bases; bases outside gene matches: 7. The CDR3 contains 15 residues. Germline values: CDR1 SGDLS, CDR2 YYNGEE. Here the CDR3 reads CASSNRGGWTGELFF. CDR3 in DNA: TGTGCCAGCAGCAACCGGGGGGGCTGGACCGGGGAGCTGTTTTTT.

This sequence joins TRBV2 and TRBJ2-1; 7 bases match TRBD1. Germline V gene sequence: CDR1 SNHLY, CDR2 FYNNEI. This CDR3 is 14 amino acids long. V gave up 10 bases and J gave up 12 bases; unmatched junction bases: 18. The CDR3 nucleotides read TGTGCCACCTCAGGACAGGATGTCATCGCTGGGCAGTTCTTC. Protein sequence: CATSGQDVIAGQFF.

The chain couples TRBV6-5 to TRBJ1-6; TRBD1 matches 7 bases. This CDR3 has 14 residues. V trimming: 6 bases; J trimming: 7 bases; junction bases outside the gene matches: 6. Per the germline V gene, CDR1 is MNHEY and CDR2 is SVGAGI. The CDR3 DNA reads as TGTGCCAGCAGCAACCTGGACAGGAATTCACCCCTCCACTTT. This codes for CASSNLDRNSPLHF.

The chain couples TRBV7-6 to TRBJ2-1; D unclear. The germline CDR1 and CDR2 sequences are SGHVS and FNYEAQ. Trimming stripped 0 bases from V and 5 bases from J, with 14 bases between. The CDR3 totals 16 residues. CDR3 sequence (DNA): TGTGCCAGCAGCTTAGCAGGAGCCCCAACGAACAATGAGCAGTTCTTC. Its protein product is CASSLAGAPTNNEQFF.

The chain recombines TRBV27 with TRBJ2-7; D is unclear. Trimming stripped 2 bases from V and 7 bases from J, with 12 bases between. Germline CDR1 reads MNHEY; CDR2 reads SMNVEV (reference sequence). The CDR3 has 13 residues. Written as DNA, the CDR3 is TGTGCCAGCAGTTTACGACCGACTCAAGAGCAGTACTTC. Protein sequence: CASSLRPTQEQYF.

The gene calls are TRBV7-2 and TRBJ1-2; 9 bases agree with TRBD1. The V gene end was trimmed by 5 bases and the J gene end by 4 bases; junction bases not matched to a gene: 8. Germline CDR1 and CDR2: SGHTA and FQGNSA. CDR3 length: 15 residues. The CDR3 coding sequence is TGTGCCAGCAGCCCGGGACAGGGCCGGGGCTATGGCTACACCTTC. It translates to CASSPGQGRGYGYTF. Full variable domain (missing parts from reference TRBV7-2 and TRBJ1-2): GAGVSQSPSNKVTEKGKDVELRCDPISGHTALYWYRQSLGQGLEFLIYFQGNSAPDKSGLPSDRFSAERTGGSVSTLTIQRTQQEDSAVYLCASSPGQGRGYGYTFGSGTRLTVV.

This chain connects TRBV18 to TRBJ1-1, with D uncertain. From germline, CDR1 is KGHSH and CDR2 LQKENI. The CDR3 is 14 amino acids. Trimming shortened V by 3 bases and J by 5 bases, and 13 bases separated the two germline ends. CDR3 amino acids: CASSPRRSGTEAFF. DNA for the CDR3: TGTGCCAGCTCACCTAGGAGGTCTGGGACTGAAGCTTTCTTT.

This clone was recorded once. The genes are TRBV21-1 and TRBJ2-4; the listed D gene, TRBD1, was not tested against the DNA. TRBV21-1 is deemed a pseudogene. The CDR3 loop spans 16 amino acids. CDR3 coding DNA: TGTGCCAGAAGGAACGGAGGGACAGAGGCGAAAAACATTCAGTACTTC. Translating it yields CARRNGGTEAKNIQYF.

The V call is TRBV7-2, the J call TRBJ2-5; 7 positions agree with TRBD2. This CDR3 is 14 amino acids long. Germline V lookup: CDR1 SGHTA, CDR2 FQGNSA. Trimming removed 6 bases from V and 2 bases from J; junction bases left unmatched: 6. The DNA of the CDR3 is TGTGCCAGCAGTCTTCTGGGAGGGCAAGAGACCCAGTACTTC. Amino acids: CASSLLGGQETQYF. Full variable domain (missing parts from reference TRBV7-2 and TRBJ2-5): GAGVSQSPSNKVTEKGKDVELRCDPISGHTALYWYRQSLGQGLEFLIYFQGNSAPDKSGLPSDRFSAERTGGSVSTLTIQRTQQEDSAVYLCASSLLGGQETQYFGPGTRLLVL.

The chain uses TRBV7-2 and TRBJ2-7; 10 nucleotides agree with TRBD2. J was trimmed by 1 base and V by 1 base; bases with no gene match: 4. Germline-derived CDR1 and CDR2 are SGHTA and FQGNSA. The CDR3 is 16 amino acids. CDR3 nucleotides: TGTGCCAGCAGCTTAGTACTAGCGGGGCTTTCCTACGAGCAGTACTTC. The encoded protein is CASSLVLAGLSYEQYF.